This T cell receptor (beta chain) derives from a study of blood T cell repertoires in COVID-19 (dated by TCRdb to 2019 to 2021). Notes on the research overall: Samples covering the acute and convalescent phases of COVID-19 were provided by collaborators in the United States, Italy and Spain. The material from the prospective study consisted of cDNA or gDNA derived from T cells, B-cell-depleted T cells, or PBMCs. Deeply sampled blood TCRbeta repertoires from subjects exposed to, actively infected with, or recovered from COVID-19 were included in the dataset. The repertoires were released in a freely available public database intended as a resource for research on the immune response to SARS-CoV-2. The samples were drawn from two sources: the first 160 participants of the ongoing ImmuneRACE study, and approximately 1,300 subjects contributed by 6 global collaborators. Sample metadata almost always included a de-identified subject ID, COVID-19 status, age in years and sex. Where HLA class I and class II types were available, the types were taken from metadata supplied by the sample provider, not from assay-based typing. What the authors observed across the whole study: Clinical and demographic metadata were provided uncurated, with the amount varying by source and participant.

Participants in the prospective study were enrolled through a virtual design, were aged about 18 to 90 years, and lived in about 25 United States geographic areas. To assign participants to cohorts, the prospective study relied on clinical history that participants themselves reported in a screening survey and a study questionnaire. In the prospective study, mobile phlebotomists collected whole blood, serum and a nasopharyngeal or oropharyngeal swab from each participant. Participants in the prospective study had the option to provide additional blood draws and questionnaires over a roughly 2-month period. Before DNA extraction, prospective study blood samples were shipped either frozen or at room temperature. Worth noting for this clone: Its antigen specificity is not known. No qualities accompany the bases; no much larger clone lies one base away.

The CDR3 spans 13 residues, from the cysteine through the phenylalanine. Of the read, only the CDR3 DNA is kept; its 39 bases are in frame from base 1. V is shortened by 7 bases, J by 4 bases, and the region joining them spans 13 bases. The immunoSEQ Assay, a bias-controlled multiplex PCR, was used to amplify TCRbeta CDR3 regions from genomic DNA. Per the original workflow: The number of nucleated cells in each sample was estimated by amplification of reference gene primers within the assay. To quantify the absolute abundance of each unique TCRbeta CDR3 rearrangement, sequence reads were collapsed and filtered. For each sample, productive Simpson clonality was calculated as the square root of Simpson's diversity index across productive rearrangements. TCRdb retrieved this table from immuneACCESS and kept in-frame rearrangements only. Not all clones are present; in checked studies, unresolved V genes account for under half, and no reason is known for the remainder. The DNA gave D and trimming, while V, J and clone size come from that table. The sample table holds some 250,000 clones, of which about 90% were seen once. The biggest ten clones account for approximately 4.3% of the sample.

The rearranged segments are TRBV12-3 or TRBV12-4 and TRBJ1-1, with the identity of the D gene unclear. This clonotype originated in a woman in her twenties or thirties with acute COVID-19. Sample: PBMCs or T cells enriched from blood (not recorded which). The CDR3 region reads CASTPTHGTEAFF. In nucleotide form, the sequence is TGTGCCAGCACCCCGACACACGGCACTGAAGCTTTCTTT.